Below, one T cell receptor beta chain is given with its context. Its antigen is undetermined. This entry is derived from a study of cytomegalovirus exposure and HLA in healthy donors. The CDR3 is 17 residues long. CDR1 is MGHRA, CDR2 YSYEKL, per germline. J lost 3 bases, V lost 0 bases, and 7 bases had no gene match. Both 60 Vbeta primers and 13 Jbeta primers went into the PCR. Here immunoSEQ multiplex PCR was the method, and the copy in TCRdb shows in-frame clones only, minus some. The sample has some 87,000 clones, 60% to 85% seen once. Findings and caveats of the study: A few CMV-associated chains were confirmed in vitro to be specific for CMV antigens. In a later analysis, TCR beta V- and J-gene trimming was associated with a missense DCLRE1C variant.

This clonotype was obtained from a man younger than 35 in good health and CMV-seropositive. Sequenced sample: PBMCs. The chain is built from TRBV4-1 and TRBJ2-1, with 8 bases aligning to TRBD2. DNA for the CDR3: TGCGCCAGCAGCCAAGATCGGGGGGGAGATCTCTACAATGAGCAGTTCTTC. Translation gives CASSQDRGGDLYNEQFF.